This T cell receptor beta chain was identified during a study of identical twins (dated by TCRdb to the mid-2010s). For the study in its entirety: To test whether fetal clonotypes persist, this study deep-sequenced TCR alpha and beta repertoires from monozygotic twins, from unrelated adults of various ages, and from cord blood. To rule out contamination, replicate twin experiments were performed at different times with different library preparation protocols.

Only healthy Caucasian donors were included. Three pairs of female monozygotic twins, all aged roughly 18 to 30 years, made up the twin cohort. The RNA used for TCR libraries was isolated from peripheral blood mononuclear cells. Paper-wide results and their limitations: Abundant cord blood beta clonotypes had fewer insertions, young adult naive repertoires showed a similar but weaker trend, and memory repertoires showed no such trend. In monozygotic twins, out-of-frame TCR alpha sharing was systematically underestimated by recombination models, although the models agreed with sharing between unrelated individuals. Because the same donors could not be followed over many years, the conclusions depended on cross-sectional statistical analysis. Compared with coincidental sharing between unrelated individuals, out-of-frame TCR alpha sequences shared between twins had an excess of sequences with low generation probability. The excess sharing between twins in beta out-of-frame sequences was weaker because fewer shared sequences reduced the signal-to-noise ratio. Invariant T cells such as MAIT and iNKT could partly confound zero-insertion analyses, though diverse VJ usage argued against this for most clonotypes.

CDR1 and CDR2 are drawn from the germline V gene (reference sequence): SEHNR, FQNEAQ. Germline trimming amounts to 9 bases on V and 2 bases on J, with 1 as the count of junction bases outside the gene matches. The CDR3 holds 12 amino acids from the cysteine to the phenylalanine. Only the CDR3 portion is preserved as DNA: 36 bases, with reading frame beginning at the first base. The library came from 5' RACE. Sequencing was performed on an Illumina HiSeq 2000. A universal primer binding site was introduced by template switching, and a unique molecular identifier was present in the final cDNA, enabling accurate counting of TCR cDNA molecules. First-strand cDNA for TCR alpha and beta chains was synthesized from specific primers in the conserved constant-segment region. To control for contamination, each cDNA library was double barcoded with a SMART-Mk sample barcode plus Illumina barcodes. TruSeq adapter sequences, together with Illumina sample barcodes, were added in two successive PCR steps. The TCR alpha and beta cDNA libraries were sequenced on the Illumina HiSeq platform using custom primers. The published analysis was carried out like this. MiGEC was used to process raw reads and extract unique molecular identifiers, and MiXCR was used to find CDR3 positions. Recombination models were inferred per individual with the repgenHMM and IGoR tools using an EM algorithm. Shared clonotypes were analyzed with the tcR package in R, and sharing was normalized by the product of cloneset sizes. Out-of-frame nonproductive sequences were analyzed to study raw recombination free of thymic and clonal selection effects. TCRdb trimmed the raw reads at Q25, called clones with MiXCR and kept productive beta chains. Each record represents a unique CDR3 protein, reported with the most common genes and DNA among its rows. The authors' filters were not applied to this entry. The sample table contains 600,000 to 800,000 distinct CDR3 sequences; only one count was recorded for roughly 20% of them. The ten top clones hold more than 4% of the sample.

Concerning this clonotype: What this receptor recognizes is not known. No qualities accompany the bases; no much larger clone lies one base away.

These data also formed part of another study, on T cells expressing NK-cell markers. The second study's paper adds: Three sorted T-cell subsets (CD3+CD56+NKG2C+, CD3+CD56+NKG2C- and CD3+CD56-NKG2C+) from 8 or 9 donors had their TCR beta-chain repertoires profiled. Of the eight sequenced donors, seven were found to be HCMV-seropositive and one was found to be HCMV-seronegative. In several experiments an anti-gammadeltaTCR antibody was added to restrict sorting to alphabetaTCR-expressing T cells. In five to seven donors, the dominant CD3+CD56+NKG2C+ clonotypes were found to rank among the top 10 CD8+ clonotypes and to make up roughly 1.0-7.5% of CD8+ T cells. Those dominant clonotypes were again the most abundant among CD3+CD56-NKG2C+ cells in a few donors, at roughly 25-65%. Whether the expanded NKG2C-expressing T cell clones were specific for HCMV antigens remained unclear. All eight donors whose samples were sequenced were randomly selected healthy volunteers, three of them men and five women. HCMV-specific IgG was detected in serum with a commercial ELISA kit to determine HCMV serostatus. For about six donors, bulk peripheral blood T-cell repertoires were additionally sequenced from unsorted PBMC. MIGEC was used to demultiplex reads and group the reads by UMI, and MiTCR was used to assemble and quantify clonotypes. To exclude erroneous sequences, only TCR cDNA sequences supported by at least two reads were retained. The tcR package was used for downstream repertoire analysis, with clonotypes matched between fractions based on CDR3 nucleotide sequence plus V segment. VDJmatch was used to annotate antigen specificity against VDJdb, with one amino acid substitution in CDR3 allowed.

Sequencing was carried out using PBMCs. This clonotype originated in a woman in her late teens or twenties in good health. This chain is built from TRBV7-9 and TRBJ2-3, with 8 middle bases fitting TRBD1. The nucleotide sequence reads as follows: TGTGCCAGGGGACAGGACACAGATACGCAGTATTTT. Translation gives CARGQDTDTQYF.